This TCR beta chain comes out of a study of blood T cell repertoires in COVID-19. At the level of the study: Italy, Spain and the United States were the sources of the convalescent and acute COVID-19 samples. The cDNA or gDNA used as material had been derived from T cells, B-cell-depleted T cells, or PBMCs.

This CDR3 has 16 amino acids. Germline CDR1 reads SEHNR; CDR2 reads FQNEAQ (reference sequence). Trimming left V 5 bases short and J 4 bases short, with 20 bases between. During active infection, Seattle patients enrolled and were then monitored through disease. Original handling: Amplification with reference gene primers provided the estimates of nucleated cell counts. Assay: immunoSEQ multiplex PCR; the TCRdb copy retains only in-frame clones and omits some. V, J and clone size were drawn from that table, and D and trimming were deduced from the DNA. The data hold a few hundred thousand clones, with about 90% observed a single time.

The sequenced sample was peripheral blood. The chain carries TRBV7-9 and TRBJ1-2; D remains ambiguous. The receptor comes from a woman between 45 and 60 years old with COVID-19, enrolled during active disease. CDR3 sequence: CASSPRPSRAGYGYTF. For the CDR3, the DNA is TGTGCCAGCAGCCCTAGACCGTCGAGGGCAGGCTATGGCTACACCTTC.